These T cell receptor beta chains were read from a single sample in a study of molecular identifiers for immune sequencing clone quantification. TCRdb used MiXCR to reprocess the PCR reads, holding one entry per CDR3 protein. Of 40,000 to 50,000 distinct CDR3 sequences listed, under 25% are singletons. Sequencing input: naive CD8+ T cells from blood, with Jurkat cell RNA spiked in. The receptors derive from a human donor in good health. Some libraries in this study had Jurkat cell RNA spiked in. The CDR3 runs from the conserved cysteine through the conserved F or W. Each record gives: V gene, clone size, J gene, D gene, CDR3 length, CDR3 DNA, CDR3 protein. The D gene is left open where the match is weak. Expanded clones are given a class, and other clones once, few, many or no size at all.

>TRBV11-2|-|TRBJ2-7|TRBD2|18
TGTGCCAGCAGCTTTTACTCCGGGACTAGCTCCCAGCTGGGCGAGCAGTACTTC
CASSFYSGTSSQLGEQYF
>TRBV29-1|many|TRBJ2-7|TRBD1|14
TGCAGCGTTGAAGGAACAGGGGGGACCTACGAGCAGTACTTC
CSVEGTGGTYEQYF
>TRBV19|many|TRBJ2-7|TRBD2|15
TGTGCCAGTAGTGCCCGGACTAGCGGGATGCCCGAGCAGTACTTC
CASSARTSGMPEQYF
>TRBV7-6|many|TRBJ2-3|-|13
TGTGCCAGCAGCTTAGCGGAAACAGATACGCAGTATTTT
CASSLAETDTQYF
>TRBV12-3/TRBV12-4|many|TRBJ2-3|-|12
TGTGCCAGCAGTTTAGGGGGGGCTACGCAGTATTTT
CASSLGGATQYF
>TRBV4-3|many|TRBJ1-3|-|17
TGCGCCAGCAGCCAAGACATGAGGGGAACTCCTGGAAACACCATATATTTT
CASSQDMRGTPGNTIYF
>TRBV5-3|-|TRBJ2-7|TRBD2|12
TGTGCCAGCAGCCAATTAGCGGGGGACCCGATCTTC
CASSQLAGDPIF
>TRBV7-9|-|TRBJ2-7|TRBD2|14
TGTGCCAGCAGCCTGACCGGGACTAGCTACGAGCAGTACTTC
CASSLTGTSYEQYF
>TRBV6-2/TRBV6-3|many|TRBJ2-4|-|16
TGTGCCAGCAGCTTACTGGACCCCATGGACAAAAACATTCAGTACTTC
CASSLLDPMDKNIQYF
>TRBV6-5|many|TRBJ1-1|TRBD1|13
TGTGCCAGCGGACAGGGCCCGGACACTGAAGCTTTCTTT
CASGQGPDTEAFF
>TRBV5-6|many|TRBJ2-3|-|16
TGTGCCAGCAGCTTGGGTCAAGCTGGTCCCACAGATACGCAGTATTTT
CASSLGQAGPTDTQYF
>TRBV27|many|TRBJ2-2|-|12
TGTGCCAGCAGTAGGACAGCCGGGGAGCTGTTTTTT
CASSRTAGELFF
>TRBV7-9|many|TRBJ1-4|-|19
TGTGCCAGCAGCTTAGAGGCTGCAGGGCAGGATCCCCAGCGCGAAAAACTGTTTTTT
CASSLEAAGQDPQREKLFF
>TRBV12-3/TRBV12-4|many|TRBJ2-4|-|13
TGTGCCAGCACTGCGGACACCAAAAACATTCAGTACTTC
CASTADTKNIQYF
>TRBV27|many|TRBJ2-7|-|11
TGTGCCAGCAGTTTAGGACCCGAGCAGTACTTC
CASSLGPEQYF
>TRBV7-3|many|TRBJ2-3|TRBD2|16
TGTGCCAGCAGCGAGACTAAGGGCCGGGAGGATGATACGCAGTATTTT
CASSETKGREDDTQYF
>TRBV5-8|many|TRBJ2-5|-|12
TGTGCCAGCAGCGCCCGGGGAGAGACCCAGTACTTC
CASSARGETQYF